A selection of T cell receptor beta chains follows, all from one sample in a study of chemoradiotherapy in HPV16-positive cancers. Libraries were prepared by immunoSEQ multiplex PCR; TCRdb keeps only in-frame clonotypes and omits some of them. The sample comprises 5,000 to 6,500 clones, around 73% of which are singletons, and over 15% rests with the top ten. The specimen was taken from a patient who underwent chemoradiotherapy. The receptors come from a human donor with HPV-associated anogenital cancer. CDR3s include the opening cysteine and the closing phenylalanine or tryptophan. Fields, in order: J gene, D gene, V gene, clone size, CDR3 protein, CDR3 DNA. A D gene is named only where the DNA matches it firmly. Size is omitted from some rows. Given values are once, few, many or a class for expanded clones.

j_gene: TRBJ2-2
d_gene: TRBD1
v_gene: TRBV4-1
abundance: -
CDR3aa: CASSLGQGSAGELFF
CDR3nt: TGCGCCAGCAGCCTGGGACAGGGGTCGGCCGGGGAGCTGTTTTTT

j_gene: TRBJ2-3
d_gene: -
v_gene: TRBV4-2
abundance: -
CDR3aa: CASSQGTGTPGTDTQYF
CDR3nt: TGTGCCAGCAGCCAGGGTACAGGGACCCCTGGCACAGATACGCAGTATTTT

j_gene: TRBJ1-5
d_gene: -
v_gene: TRBV19
abundance: -
CDR3aa: CATQGGGGNQPQHF
CDR3nt: TGTGCGACACAGGGAGGAGGGGGCAATCAGCCCCAGCATTTT

j_gene: TRBJ2-4
d_gene: -
v_gene: TRBV28
abundance: once
CDR3aa: CASSPINLAAKNIQYF
CDR3nt: TGTGCCAGCAGTCCCATTAACCTCGCAGCCAAAAACATTCAGTACTTC

j_gene: TRBJ2-3
d_gene: -
v_gene: TRBV5-1
abundance: -
CDR3aa: CASSLDPAVTDTQYF
CDR3nt: TGCGCCAGCAGCTTGGACCCAGCGGTCACAGATACGCAGTATTTT

j_gene: TRBJ2-6
d_gene: TRBD1
v_gene: TRBV28
abundance: -
CDR3aa: CASSLAGGTGANVLTF
CDR3nt: TGTGCCAGCAGTTTGGCAGGGGGCACTGGGGCCAACGTCCTGACTTTC

j_gene: TRBJ2-1
d_gene: -
v_gene: TRBV7-9
abundance: few
CDR3aa: CASSLGAGGINEQFF
CDR3nt: TGTGCCAGCAGCTTAGGGGCCGGGGGTATCAATGAGCAGTTCTTC

j_gene: TRBJ2-7
d_gene: -
v_gene: TRBV10-3
abundance: -
CDR3aa: CAISESTSTGNSYEQYF
CDR3nt: TGTGCCATCAGTGAGTCGACGTCGACAGGTAACTCCTACGAGCAGTACTTC

j_gene: TRBJ1-1
d_gene: TRBD1
v_gene: TRBV9
abundance: -
CDR3aa: CASSDHSRDRGRRAFF
CDR3nt: TGTGCCAGCAGCGACCACTCTAGGGACAGGGGCCGTCGGGCTTTCTTT

j_gene: TRBJ2-5
d_gene: TRBD2
v_gene: TRBV5-1
abundance: -
CDR3aa: CASSPPGGKETQYF
CDR3nt: TGCGCCAGCAGCCCTCCGGGAGGCAAAGAGACCCAGTACTTC

j_gene: TRBJ2-7
d_gene: -
v_gene: TRBV28
abundance: -
CDR3aa: CASTDHSYEQYF
CDR3nt: TGTGCCAGCACCGACCATTCCTACGAGCAGTACTTC

j_gene: TRBJ2-7
d_gene: TRBD1
v_gene: TRBV7-9
abundance: -
CDR3aa: CASSLIGQGLSYEQYF
CDR3nt: TGTGCCAGCAGCTTAATAGGACAGGGTCTATCCTACGAGCAGTACTTC